Listed here are 31 T cell receptor beta chains from one sample, sequenced in a study of vaccination and CD4 T cells after COVID-19. As for treatment: approximately nine-day PBMC culture with coronavirus spike peptide pools or control peptides (ViraFEST assay). Sequence data for DNA of cultured CD4+ T cells were generated by the Oncomine TCR Beta short-read assay. TCRdb recomputed calls from the PCR reads with MiXCR, one row per CDR3 protein. The sample has nearly 15,000 distinct CDR3 sequences, roughly 52% seen once. These receptors are not linked to any known antigen. Material: CD4+ T cells from blood, cultured in vitro. The receptors originated from a human donor who had recovered from COVID-19.

The chain couples TRBV24-1 to TRBJ2-1, with TRBD2 matching over 8 bases. Germline V CDR1 and CDR2: KGHDR, SFDVKD. Trimming cost V 9 bases and J 4 bases; bases outside gene matches: 7. The CDR3 extends over 14 amino acids. The CDR3: CATGSTSGYNEQFF. The CDR3 DNA is TGTGCCACCGGGTCTACTAGCGGTTACAATGAGCAGTTCTTC.

This chain connects TRBV4-3 to TRBJ1-1, with D unclear. The ends were cut back, 0 bases at V and 4 bases at J, with 15 bases in the middle. The CDR3 totals 16 residues. Per germline, CDR1 LGHNA and CDR2 YSLEER. CDR3 loop: CASSQDFQRVATEAFF. The CDR3 DNA is TGCGCCAGCAGCCAAGATTTTCAGCGTGTCGCCACTGAAGCTTTCTTT.

In this sample, this clonotype turned up a few times. This chain connects TRBV20-1 to TRBJ1-1, with D possibly being TRBD1 (5 bases). Germline CDR1 and CDR2: DFQATT and SNEGSKA (reference sequence). The CDR3 is made up of 12 amino acids. Trimming took off 6 bases at V and 8 bases at J, with 16 bases between the two ends. The CDR3 bases are TGCAGTGCCCCTCTTGGAGGGGCAGAAGCTTTCTTT. This codes for CSAPLGGAEAFF.

This clonotype was seen a handful of times. The chain carries TRBV14 and TRBJ2-7; D is possibly TRBD1 (6 bases). Trimming stripped 3 bases from V and 12 bases from J, with 18 bases between. The CDR3 is 13 amino acids. Germline CDR1 reads SGHDN; CDR2 reads FVKESK. The DNA for the CDR3 is TGTGCCAGCAGCCAGCTGGACAGTATCGGGCCGTACTTC. The encoded protein is CASSQLDSIGPYF.

The chain combines TRBV2 with TRBJ2-2; possibly TRBD2 for D (5 bases). Trimming shortened V by 4 bases and J by 5 bases, and 11 bases separated the two germline ends. The CDR3 consists of 14 residues. The germline gives CDR1 SNHLY, CDR2 FYNNEI. The CDR3 DNA is TGTGCCAGCAGTGTTCAGTCGGGAACCGGGGAGCTGTTTTTT. It specifies CASSVQSGTGELFF.

V usage is TRBV30 and J usage is TRBJ1-2; TRBD1 matches 7 bases. The germline CDR1 and CDR2 sequences are GTSNPN and SVGIG (reference sequence). The CDR3 loop spans 13 amino acids. The V and J ends lost 3 bases and 8 bases, in that order; junction bases with no gene match: 9. This CDR3 reads CAWRTQGRHGYTF. CDR3 DNA: TGTGCCTGGAGAACACAGGGGAGGCACGGCTACACCTTC.

This chain links TRBV2 with TRBJ1-6, with 9 bases lining up with TRBD1. In germline, CDR1 is SNHLY, CDR2 FYNNEI. The ends lost 10 bases at V and 6 bases at J; junction bases unmatched: 4. The CDR3 is 13 residues long. The CDR3 DNA reads TGTGCCACCCAGACAGGGGGTAATTCACCCCTCCACTTT. This codes for CATQTGGNSPLHF.

This clonotype was seen more than once but under ten times. V is TRBV15 and J is TRBJ2-3; 11 positions match TRBD2. Trimming cost V 5 bases and J 2 bases; bases outside gene matches: 3. The CDR3 is 15 amino acids. Germline V gene sequence: CDR1 LNHNV, CDR2 YYDKDF (reference sequence). The CDR3 reads CATSRSGRDTDTQYF. As DNA, the CDR3 is TGTGCCACCAGCCGTAGCGGGAGGGACACAGATACGCAGTATTTT.

This chain uses TRBV20-1 with TRBJ1-2, with D tentatively TRBD1 (5 bases). Germline CDR1 DFQATT, CDR2 SNEGSKA (reference sequence). V dropped 5 bases and J dropped 8 bases, with 15 bases sitting between them. CDR3 length: 12 amino acids. The CDR3 nucleotides are TGCAGTGCTGGGGGTGCGACTGGGGGCTACACCTTC. Its translation: CSAGGATGGYTF.

This clonotype appeared a few times. The V and J genes are TRBV6-5 and TRBJ1-1; D gene uncertain. Germline-derived CDR1 and CDR2 are MNHEY and SVGAGI. The V and J ends lost 0 bases and 3 bases respectively, with 8 bases between them. CDR3 length equals 14 residues. CDR3 residues: CASSYSGSYTEAFF. In DNA form, the CDR3 reads TGTGCCAGCAGTTACTCTGGCAGTTACACTGAAGCTTTCTTT.

The V gene is TRBV20-1, the J gene TRBJ1-3; D possibly corresponds to TRBD1 (5 bases). This CDR3 spans 14 amino acids. V lost 2 bases and J lost 0, with 8 bases in between. Per germline, CDR1 DFQATT and CDR2 SNEGSKA (reference sequence). The CDR3 reads CSARYQGSGNTIYF. As DNA, the CDR3 is TGCAGTGCTAGATATCAGGGCTCTGGAAACACCATATATTTT.

This clonotype was found a few times. The gene calls are TRBV12-3 or TRBV12-4 and TRBJ2-1; perhaps D is TRBD1 or TRBD2 (6 bases each). The CDR3 length is 14 residues. V was pared by 6 bases and J by 4 bases, with 13 bases between. CDR3 in DNA: TGTGCCAGCAGGTCGGGGGCGGGGTACAATGAGCAGTTCTTC. Its translation is CASRSGAGYNEQFF.

A few counts support this clonotype. CDR3 loop: CSAYGTGGAGQPQHF. The CDR3 bases are TGCAGTGCTTACGGGACAGGGGGCGCCGGCCAGCCCCAGCATTTT. The J gene is TRBJ1-5, the V gene TRBV20-1; TRBD1 matches 12 bases. J was trimmed by 7 bases and V by 5 bases; bases with no gene match: 9. The V gene's germline CDR1 is DFQATT and CDR2 SNEGSKA (reference sequence). The length of the CDR3 is 15 residues.

This clonotype has only one observation. This chain connects TRBV7-9 to TRBJ2-7; tentatively, D is TRBD2 (6 bases). V was shortened by 2 bases and J by 7 bases, with 9 bases between the two germline ends. The length of the CDR3 is 12 residues. Germline values: CDR1 SEHNR, CDR2 FQNEAQ (reference sequence). The CDR3 protein is CASSLRREEQYF. For the CDR3, the DNA is TGTGCCAGCAGCTTAAGGAGGGAGGAGCAGTACTTC.

The V gene is TRBV4-3, the J gene TRBJ2-7; TRBD2 is a possible D gene (5 bases). Between the trimmed V and J ends, which lost 0 bases and 3 bases, there was a span of 12 bases. Germline V gene lookup returns CDR1 LGHNA and CDR2 YSLEER. The CDR3 has 15 amino acids. CDR3 region: CASSQDLRGSYEQYF. CDR3 sequence (DNA): TGCGCCAGCAGCCAAGATCTTAGAGGGAGCTACGAGCAGTACTTC.

This clonotype was seen a few times. The rearrangement joins TRBV6-1 to TRBJ2-7, with 10 positions matching TRBD1. Looked up from germline, CDR1 is MNHNS and CDR2 is SASEGT. The CDR3 loop spans 14 amino acids. V trimming: 6 bases; J trimming: 3 bases; junction bases outside the gene matches: 5. In DNA form, the CDR3 reads TGTGCCAGCAGGGGGACAGGGGCGGTCTACGAGCAGTACTTC. Encoded protein: CASRGTGAVYEQYF.

The chain has TRBV6-1 and TRBJ2-7; no firm D call. This CDR3 has 13 residues. The germline CDR1 and CDR2 sequences are MNHNS and SASEGT. Trimming removed 6 bases at V and 3 bases at J, with 12 bases between. The CDR3 DNA is TGTGCCAGCAGCACGTCCAGCGACTACGAGCAGTACTTC. Translation: CASSTSSDYEQYF.

This clonotype showed up just once. The V gene is TRBV5-1, the J gene TRBJ2-7; a weak D match, TRBD2 (6 bases). The CDR3 totals 14 residues. Germline values: CDR1 SGHRS, CDR2 YFSETQ. Trimming took 0 bases from V and 5 from J, leaving 12 bases between them. The CDR3 loop is CASSLAPASDEQYF. The CDR3, as DNA: TGCGCCAGCAGCTTGGCCCCGGCTAGCGACGAGCAGTACTTC.

The chain joins TRBV28 to TRBJ1-6; tentatively, D is TRBD1 (6 bases). In germline, CDR1 is MDHEN, CDR2 SYDVKM. V was cut by 6 bases and J by 6 bases, with 21 bases left in between. This CDR3 has 17 residues. The DNA for the CDR3 is TGTGCCAGCAGCCCGGCCGGGGGGCATACCCTTAATTCACCCCTCCACTTT. This gives the protein CASSPAGGHTLNSPLHF.

This clonotype was found a few times. This sequence joins TRBV7-8 and TRBJ2-3; D uncertain. Germline values: CDR1 SGHVS, CDR2 FQNEAQ. The CDR3 loop spans 14 amino acids. V was cut by 1 base and J by 1 base, with 6 bases left in between. CDR3 loop: CASSLVTRTDTQYF. For the CDR3, the DNA is TGTGCCAGCAGCTTAGTCACTCGCACAGATACGCAGTATTTT.

The chain combines TRBV20-1 with TRBJ1-6, with 10 bases that match TRBD1. CDR3 length: 14 residues. Germline CDR1 DFQATT, CDR2 SNEGSKA (reference sequence). Trimming removed 7 bases from V and 7 bases from J; junction bases left unmatched: 7. As DNA, the CDR3 is TGCAGTGTCACCGGGACAGGGGAAAATTCACCCCTCCACTTT. Its protein product is CSVTGTGENSPLHF.

The CDR3 DNA reads as TGTGCCAGTAGTATAGATCATGGGGGAAGCACAGATACGCAGTATTTT. Amino acid sequence: CASSIDHGGSTDTQYF. The chain has TRBV19 and TRBJ2-3; D could derive from TRBD1 or TRBD2 (5 bases each). Per the germline V gene, CDR1 is LNHDA and CDR2 is SQIVND (reference sequence). V shed 0 bases and J shed 0 bases, with 10 bases lying between them. CDR3 length: 16 amino acids.

This clonotype was counted a single time. The rearrangement uses TRBV11-1 and TRBJ2-5, with 10 bases lining up with TRBD2. CDR3 length equals 17 residues. Germline-derived CDR1 and CDR2 are SGHAT and FQDESV (reference sequence). V was clipped by 5 bases and J by 1 base; unmatched bases: 10. This chain's CDR3 is CASSTQLLAGRQETQYF. The CDR3 DNA reads TGTGCCAGCAGCACCCAACTACTAGCGGGGCGCCAAGAGACCCAGTACTTC.

In its sample, this clonotype was seen once. The chain carries TRBV6-1 and TRBJ2-3; 8 bases align to TRBD2. The CDR3 runs to 15 residues. Unmatched junction bases numbered 4, after V lost 5 bases and J lost 0 bases. Germline V gives CDR1 MNHNS, CDR2 SASEGT. DNA of the CDR3: TGTGCCAGCAGTCTTAGCGGGGTTAGCACAGATACGCAGTATTTT. This codes for CASSLSGVSTDTQYF.

The gene calls are TRBV6-1 and TRBJ1-5, with D possibly being TRBD1 (5 bases). Trimming cost V 3 bases and J 4 bases, with 7 bases left between them. CDR1 and CDR2 (germline): MNHNS, SASEGT. This CDR3 comprises 13 residues. The CDR3 protein is CASSERGNQPQHF. The CDR3 DNA sequence: TGTGCCAGCAGTGAGAGGGGTAATCAGCCCCAGCATTTT.

The DNA of the CDR3 is TGTGCCAGTAGTATCTCCGGACAGTATAATTCACCCCTCCACTTT. Encoded protein: CASSISGQYNSPLHF. The V call is TRBV19, the J call TRBJ1-6; possibly TRBD1 for D (6 bases). Germline V gives CDR1 LNHDA, CDR2 SQIVND (reference sequence). This CDR3 has 15 amino acids. V lost 3 bases, J lost 4 bases, and 10 bases lay in between. Full variable domain (rest looked up from reference TRBV19 and TRBJ1-6): DGGITQSPKYLFRKEGQNVTLSCEQNLNHDAMYWYRQDPGQGLRLIYYSQIVNDFQKGDIAEGYSVSREKKESFPLTVTSAQKNPTAFYLCASSISGQYNSPLHFGNGTRLTVT.

This clonotype has only one observation. The chain joins TRBV28 to TRBJ2-5; TRBD2 aligns across 7 bases. Germline V gives CDR1 MDHEN, CDR2 SYDVKM. The trim removed 6 bases at V and 0 bases at J, leaving 7 bases unmatched. CDR3 length equals 15 residues. Written as DNA, the CDR3 is TGTGCCAGCAGCCCGACTAGCCCCGACCAAGAGACCCAGTACTTC. Amino acids: CASSPTSPDQETQYF.

V is TRBV20-1 and J is TRBJ1-3; D gene ambiguous. This CDR3 comprises 14 residues. Germline V lookup: CDR1 DFQATT, CDR2 SNEGSKA (reference sequence). The V gene lost 0 bases and the J gene lost 3 bases, with 9 bases spanning the gap. In DNA form, the CDR3 reads TGCAGTGCTAGAGATCTAAGGGATGGAAACACCATATATTTT. It specifies CSARDLRDGNTIYF.

This rearrangement joins TRBV20-1 to TRBJ2-4; D is perhaps TRBD1 (6 bases). This CDR3 contains 15 residues. CDR1 and CDR2 from the germline V gene are DFQATT and SNEGSKA (reference sequence). V was trimmed by 6 bases and J by 0 bases, leaving 15 bases between them. The CDR3 spells CSAGDNELAKNIQYF. Here the CDR3 DNA reads TGCAGTGCGGGGGACAACGAACTAGCCAAAAACATTCAGTACTTC.

J is TRBJ1-1 and V is TRBV19; D gene unclear. This CDR3 has 18 amino acids. From germline, CDR1 is LNHDA and CDR2 SQIVND (reference sequence). V lost 3 bases and J 1 base, leaving 21 bases between the germline ends. The CDR3 DNA reads as TGTGCCAGTAGTATGGAGAACGGACTACGAAAGTGGAACACTGAAGCTTTCTTT. Translation: CASSMENGLRKWNTEAFF.

This clonotype was seen a handful of times. The rearrangement links TRBV6-1 to TRBJ1-2, with unresolved D. CDR1 and CDR2 from the germline V gene are MNHNS and SASEGT. The CDR3 loop spans 13 amino acids. V gave up 6 bases and J gave up 2 bases, with 10 bases separating them. The CDR3 reads CASRQNTNYGYTF. The CDR3 DNA reads TGTGCCAGCAGGCAAAACACGAACTATGGCTACACCTTC.